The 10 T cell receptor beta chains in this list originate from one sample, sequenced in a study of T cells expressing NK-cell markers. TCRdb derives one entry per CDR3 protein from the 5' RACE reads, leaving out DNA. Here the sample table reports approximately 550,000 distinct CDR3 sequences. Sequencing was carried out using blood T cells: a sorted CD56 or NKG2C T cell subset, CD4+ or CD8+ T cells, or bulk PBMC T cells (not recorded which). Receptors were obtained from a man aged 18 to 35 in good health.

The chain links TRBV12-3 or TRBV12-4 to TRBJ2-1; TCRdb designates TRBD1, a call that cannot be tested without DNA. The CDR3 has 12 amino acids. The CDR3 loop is CASRSPGSQQFF.

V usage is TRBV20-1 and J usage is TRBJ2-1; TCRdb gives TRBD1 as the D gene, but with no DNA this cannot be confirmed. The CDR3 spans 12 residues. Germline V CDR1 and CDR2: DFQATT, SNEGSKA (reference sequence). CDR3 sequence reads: CSASFRANEQFF.

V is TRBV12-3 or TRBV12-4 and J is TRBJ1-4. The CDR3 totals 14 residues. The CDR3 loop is CASSLRTEHEKLFF.

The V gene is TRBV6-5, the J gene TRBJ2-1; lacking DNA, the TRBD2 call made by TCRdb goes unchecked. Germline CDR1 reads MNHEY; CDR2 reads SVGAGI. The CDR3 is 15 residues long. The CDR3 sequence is CASGHLAGGPTEQFF.

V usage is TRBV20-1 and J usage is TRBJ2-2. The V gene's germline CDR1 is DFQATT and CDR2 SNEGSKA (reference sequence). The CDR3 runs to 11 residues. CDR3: CSAQNTGELFF.

The chain's CDR3 is CASVTANTGELFF. The genes are TRBV2 and TRBJ2-2. Per germline, CDR1 SNHLY and CDR2 FYNNEI. The CDR3 spans 13 residues.

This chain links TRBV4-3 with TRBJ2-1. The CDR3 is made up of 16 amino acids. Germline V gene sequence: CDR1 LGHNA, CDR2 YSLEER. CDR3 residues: CASSAFGDPGYNEQFF.

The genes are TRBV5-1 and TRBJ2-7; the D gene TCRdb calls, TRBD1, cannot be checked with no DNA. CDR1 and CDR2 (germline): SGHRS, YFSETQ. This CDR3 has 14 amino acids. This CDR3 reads CASSLVTVGWEQYF.

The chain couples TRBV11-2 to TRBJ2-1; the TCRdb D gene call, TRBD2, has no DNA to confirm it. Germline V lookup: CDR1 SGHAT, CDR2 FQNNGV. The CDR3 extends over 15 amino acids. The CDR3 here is CATDSASGTFNEQFF.

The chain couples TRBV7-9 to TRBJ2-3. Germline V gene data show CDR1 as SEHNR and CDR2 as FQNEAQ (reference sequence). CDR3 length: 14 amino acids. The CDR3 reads CASSLSLSPDTQYF.